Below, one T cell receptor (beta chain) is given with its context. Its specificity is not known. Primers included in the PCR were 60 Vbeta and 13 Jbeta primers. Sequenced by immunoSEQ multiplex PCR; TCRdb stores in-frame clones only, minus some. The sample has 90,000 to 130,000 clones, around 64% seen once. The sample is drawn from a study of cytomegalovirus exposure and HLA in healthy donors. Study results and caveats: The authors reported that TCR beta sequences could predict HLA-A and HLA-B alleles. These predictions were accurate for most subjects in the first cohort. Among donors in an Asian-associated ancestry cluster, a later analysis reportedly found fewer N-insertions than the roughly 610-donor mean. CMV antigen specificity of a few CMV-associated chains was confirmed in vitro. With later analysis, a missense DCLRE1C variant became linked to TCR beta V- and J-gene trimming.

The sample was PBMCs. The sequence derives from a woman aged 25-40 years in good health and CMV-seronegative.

CDR3 coding DNA: TGTGCCAGCAGCATGGGACAGCTACCTTCACCCCTCCACTTT. Encoded protein: CASSMGQLPSPLHF. The rearrangement joins TRBV5-4 to TRBJ1-6; the match to TRBD1 covers 7 bases. V gave up 4 bases and J gave up 9 bases; unmatched junction bases: 7. The germline V gene has CDR1 SGHNT and CDR2 YYREEE (reference sequence). The CDR3 spans 14 residues.